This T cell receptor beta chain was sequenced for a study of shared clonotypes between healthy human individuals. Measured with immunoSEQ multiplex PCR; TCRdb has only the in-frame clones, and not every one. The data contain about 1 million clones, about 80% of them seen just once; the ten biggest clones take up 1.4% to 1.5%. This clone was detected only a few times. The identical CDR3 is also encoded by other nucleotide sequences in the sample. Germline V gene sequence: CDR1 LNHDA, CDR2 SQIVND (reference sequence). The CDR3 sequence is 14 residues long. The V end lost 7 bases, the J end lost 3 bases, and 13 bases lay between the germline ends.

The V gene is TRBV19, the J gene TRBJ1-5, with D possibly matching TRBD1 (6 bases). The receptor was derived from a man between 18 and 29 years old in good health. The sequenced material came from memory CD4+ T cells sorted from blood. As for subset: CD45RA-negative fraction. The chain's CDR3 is CASKSAGDNQPQHF. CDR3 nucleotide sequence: TGTGCCAGTAAGTCGGCAGGGGACAATCAGCCCCAGCATTTT.